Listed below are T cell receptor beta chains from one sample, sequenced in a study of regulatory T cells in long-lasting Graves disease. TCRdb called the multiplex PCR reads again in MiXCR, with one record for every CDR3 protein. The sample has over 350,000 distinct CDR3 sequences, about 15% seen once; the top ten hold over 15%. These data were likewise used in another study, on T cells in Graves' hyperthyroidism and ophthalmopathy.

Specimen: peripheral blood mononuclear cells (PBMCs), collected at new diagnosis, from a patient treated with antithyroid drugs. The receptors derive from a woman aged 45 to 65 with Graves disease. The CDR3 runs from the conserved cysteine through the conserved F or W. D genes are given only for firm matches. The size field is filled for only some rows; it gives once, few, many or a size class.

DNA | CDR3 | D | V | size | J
TGTGCCAGCAGCCTTAGGGGGGGGTTGACTGAAGCTTTCTTT | CASSLRGGLTEAFF | NA | TRBV3-1 | few | TRBJ1-1
TGTGCCAGCAGCGCGACCAACCGGGACCTCTTGGGCTCCTACGAGCAGTACTTC | CASSATNRDLLGSYEQYF | NA | TRBV7-8 | many | TRBJ2-7
TGTGCCAGCAGCCTCGGTCTTTCGACTAATGAAAAACTGTTTTTT | CASSLGLSTNEKLFF | NA | TRBV12-3/TRBV12-4 | many | TRBJ1-4
TGTGCCAGCTCACCAGCCCGGGACAGGGTAGACTATGGCTACACCTTC | CASSPARDRVDYGYTF | TRBD1 | TRBV18 | few | TRBJ1-2
TGCGCCAGCAGCTTGGGCGGGGTCTCCGGGGAGCTGTTTTTT | CASSLGGVSGELFF | NA | TRBV5-1 | NA | TRBJ2-2
TGTGCCATCAGTGAGGGGACAGTGAACACTGAAGCTTTCTTT | CAISEGTVNTEAFF | TRBD1 | TRBV10-3 | NA | TRBJ1-1
TGTGCCAGCAGCATTCGACAGGGGGGCGGCGAGCAGTACTTC | CASSIRQGGGEQYF | TRBD1 | TRBV11-2 | many | TRBJ2-7
TGTGCCAAGCGGAGGGGGCGGTCCAAAAACATTCAGTACTTC | CAKRRGRSKNIQYF | NA | TRBV3-1 | NA | TRBJ2-4
TGTGCCAGCAGTCGCACCGGGACCTCTTCCTACGAGCAGTACTTC | CASSRTGTSSYEQYF | NA | TRBV28 | many | TRBJ2-7
TGTGCCAGCAGCTTATCCAGTGCCTCCTACGAGCAGTACTTC | CASSLSSASYEQYF | NA | TRBV13 | NA | TRBJ2-7
TGTGCCAGCTCACCACCGGAGGGGGTGGACGAAAAACTGTTTTTT | CASSPPEGVDEKLFF | NA | TRBV18 | few | TRBJ1-4
TGTGCCAGCAGCTCGACCGGGAGATTGTACGAGCAGTACTTC | CASSSTGRLYEQYF | NA | TRBV7-8 | many | TRBJ2-7
TGTGCCAGCAGTTTACAGGGACCATTGGGGGAGCAGTACTTC | CASSLQGPLGEQYF | NA | TRBV27 | NA | TRBJ2-7